The clone carrying this T cell receptor beta chain was observed once. Using immunoSEQ multiplex PCR, the repertoire was profiled, and TCRdb retains in-frame clones only, with some absent. This sample has about 20,000 clones, with roughly 85% found just once. The data originate from a study of OX40 agonist ivuxolimab in advanced cancers. Sampling times: baseline, cycle 4 day 1, cycle 7 day 1. The sequenced sample was CD4+ or CD8+ T cells sorted from blood, obtained in a trial of the OX40 agonist ivuxolimab. The sequence derives from an adult with an advanced solid tumor such as melanoma, head and neck, liver or kidney cancer.

The CDR3 nucleotides are TGTGCCAGCAGTTTTGACAGGGGGAGGAGAAATGAGCAGTTCTTC. Amino acids: CASSFDRGRRNEQFF. The chain recombines TRBV5-6 with TRBJ2-1, with 9 bases lining up with TRBD1. Trimming cost V 5 bases and J 7 bases; bases outside gene matches: 10. This CDR3 has 15 amino acids. Germline V CDR1 and CDR2: SGHDT, YYEEEE.